A selection of T cell receptor beta chains follows, all from one sample in a study of regulatory T cells in long-lasting Graves disease. TCRdb independently ran MiXCR on the multiplex PCR reads; one entry per CDR3 protein. The table records over 400,000 distinct CDR3 sequences, 12% to 15% of them present only once. The sample also formed part of further work on T cells in Graves' hyperthyroidism and ophthalmopathy.

This specimen consisted of peripheral blood mononuclear cells (PBMCs), obtained at new diagnosis, from a patient treated with antithyroid drugs. The receptor set was obtained from a woman aged 45 to 65 with Graves disease. CDR3s include the opening cysteine and the closing phenylalanine or tryptophan. The order of the fields is CDR3 length, V gene, J gene, D gene, clone size, CDR3 protein, CDR3 DNA. A D gene is named only where the DNA matches it firmly. Where a row states a size, it is once, few, many or the class of an expanded clone; other rows omit it.

length: 16; V: TRBV29-1; J: TRBJ2-6; D: NA; size: NA; CDR3: CSVARETFSGANVLTF; DNA: TGCAGCGTTGCTCGTGAGACCTTCTCTGGGGCCAACGTCCTGACTTTC
length: 13; V: TRBV28; J: TRBJ1-2; D: NA; size: many; CDR3: CASSKPTNYGYTF; DNA: TGTGCCAGCAGTAAACCTACCAACTATGGCTACACCTTC
length: 15; V: TRBV2; J: TRBJ2-1; D: TRBD2; size: many; CDR3: CASSDGAGGRDEQFF; DNA: TGTGCCAGCAGTGACGGTGCGGGAGGCCGGGATGAGCAGTTCTTC
length: 14; V: TRBV29-1; J: TRBJ2-5; D: NA; size: NA; CDR3: CSVSGMGAGETQYF; DNA: TGCAGCGTTTCTGGCATGGGGGCGGGAGAGACCCAGTACTTC
length: 14; V: TRBV18; J: TRBJ2-7; D: TRBD2; size: NA; CDR3: CASSPLAVVYEQYF; DNA: TGTGCCAGCTCACCTCTAGCGGTAGTATACGAGCAGTACTTC
length: 16; V: TRBV3-1; J: TRBJ1-5; D: NA; size: NA; CDR3: CASSQGFRRGNQPQHF; DNA: TGTGCCAGCAGCCAAGGATTCAGGAGGGGGAATCAGCCCCAGCATTTT
length: 18; V: TRBV5-4; J: TRBJ2-5; D: TRBD2; size: many; CDR3: CASSLGLAGGSYQETQYF; DNA: TGTGCCAGCAGCTTGGGGCTAGCGGGAGGCTCGTACCAAGAGACCCAGTACTTC
length: 12; V: TRBV20-1; J: TRBJ2-1; D: NA; size: few; CDR3: CSARANYNEQFF; DNA: TGCAGTGCTAGGGCTAACTACAATGAGCAGTTCTTC
length: 17; V: TRBV4-1; J: TRBJ2-1; D: NA; size: NA; CDR3: CASSQDGGSELYNEQFF; DNA: TGCGCCAGCAGCCAAGATGGGGGTAGCGAGTTATACAATGAGCAGTTCTTC
length: 13; V: TRBV6-2/TRBV6-3; J: TRBJ1-2; D: NA; size: many; CDR3: CASSYPGRSYYTF; DNA: TGTGCCAGCAGTTACCCCGGACGGTCTTACTACACCTTC
length: 11; V: TRBV30; J: TRBJ2-2; D: NA; size: many; CDR3: CAWKGSGELFF; DNA: TGTGCCTGGAAAGGTAGCGGGGAGCTGTTTTTT
length: 15; V: TRBV12-3/TRBV12-4; J: TRBJ1-6; D: NA; size: many; CDR3: CASSFGGARNSPLHF; DNA: TGTGCCAGCAGTTTCGGGGGGGCGCGGAATTCACCCCTCCACTTT
length: 14; V: TRBV19; J: TRBJ2-7; D: NA; size: few; CDR3: CASSRDGGRYEQYF; DNA: TGTGCCAGTAGTCGGGACGGAGGGAGATACGAGCAGTACTTC
length: 13; V: TRBV7-2; J: TRBJ1-2; D: NA; size: few; CDR3: CASSLELNYGYTF; DNA: TGTGCCAGCAGCTTAGAGCTTAACTATGGCTACACCTTC
length: 17; V: TRBV12-3/TRBV12-4; J: TRBJ1-5; D: TRBD1; size: once; CDR3: CASSPWTGAGANQPQHF; DNA: TGTGCCAGCAGCCCATGGACAGGGGCCGGCGCGAATCAGCCCCAGCATTTT
length: 14; V: TRBV27; J: TRBJ2-1; D: NA; size: few; CDR3: CASSLYDRNNEQFF; DNA: TGTGCCAGCAGTTTATATGACAGAAACAATGAGCAGTTCTTC
length: 15; V: TRBV10-3; J: TRBJ2-5; D: TRBD2; size: many; CDR3: CAISEPQREGETQYF; DNA: TGTGCCATCAGTGAGCCTCAGCGGGAGGGGGAGACCCAGTACTTC
length: 16; V: TRBV7-2; J: TRBJ1-5; D: NA; size: many; CDR3: CASSFLIAGSNQPQHF; DNA: TGTGCCAGCAGCTTTTTAATAGCAGGGAGCAATCAGCCCCAGCATTTT
length: 14; V: TRBV12-3/TRBV12-4; J: TRBJ2-7; D: TRBD1; size: many; CDR3: CASRPRGSSYEQYF; DNA: TGTGCCAGCAGGCCCAGGGGGAGCTCCTACGAGCAGTACTTC
length: 16; V: TRBV5-1; J: TRBJ2-1; D: TRBD2; size: NA; CDR3: CASSPSSGGEYNEQFF; DNA: TGCGCCAGCAGCCCATCTAGCGGGGGGGAATACAATGAGCAGTTCTTC
length: 13; V: TRBV27; J: TRBJ2-7; D: NA; size: few; CDR3: CASAPRDIYEQYF; DNA: TGTGCCAGCGCCCCTCGGGACATCTACGAGCAGTACTTC
length: 17; V: TRBV10-3; J: TRBJ2-2; D: TRBD1; size: many; CDR3: CAIKPGQGSEGTGELFF; DNA: TGTGCCATCAAGCCGGGACAGGGGAGCGAAGGGACCGGGGAGCTGTTTTTT
length: 17; V: TRBV10-3; J: TRBJ1-3; D: NA; size: many; CDR3: CAISAGSGYRLGNTIYF; DNA: TGTGCCATCAGTGCCGGCTCTGGGTATAGGCTTGGAAACACCATATATTTT
length: 15; V: TRBV7-9; J: TRBJ2-7; D: TRBD2; size: many; CDR3: CASSLAGGPRYEQYF; DNA: TGTGCCAGCAGCTTAGCGGGAGGGCCTCGGTACGAGCAGTACTTC
length: 17; V: TRBV11-3; J: TRBJ2-2; D: TRBD1; size: NA; CDR3: CASSSADRGPNTGELFF; DNA: TGTGCCAGCAGCTCGGCGGACAGGGGGCCTAACACCGGGGAGCTGTTTTTT
length: 14; V: TRBV5-1; J: TRBJ2-1; D: TRBD1; size: few; CDR3: CASTQNRGGNEQFF; DNA: TGCGCCAGCACCCAGAACAGGGGTGGGAATGAGCAGTTCTTC
length: 16; V: TRBV6-1; J: TRBJ2-3; D: TRBD1; size: NA; CDR3: CASSPPRDRVSDTQYF; DNA: TGTGCCAGCAGTCCACCCCGGGACAGGGTTTCAGATACGCAGTATTTT
length: 11; V: TRBV30; J: TRBJ2-7; D: TRBD1; size: many; CDR3: CAWGTGVEQYF; DNA: TGTGCCTGGGGTACAGGGGTCGAGCAGTACTTC